These 17 T cell receptor beta chains came from one sample sequenced in a study of early T cells in non-severe SARS-CoV-2 infection. TCRdb re-analysed the 5' RACE reads in MiXCR, keeping a single row per CDR3 protein. The sample contains 99,000 or so distinct CDR3 sequences, approximately 15% of which appear only once. The material sequenced was whole blood. These receptors were taken from an adult who was a healthcare worker with PCR-confirmed SARS-CoV-2 infection or an uninfected control (not recorded which).

In its sample, this clonotype is medium-sized. J is TRBJ2-1 and V is TRBV6-4; 11 nucleotides align to TRBD2. Germline assignment: CDR1 MRHNA and CDR2 SNTAGT. This CDR3 contains 16 residues. Trimming removed 7 bases from V and 8 bases from J; junction bases left unmatched: 13. This CDR3 reads CASTAGSSGGSDEQFF. The CDR3 DNA reads TGTGCCAGCACCGCGGGATCTAGCGGGGGGTCCGATGAGCAGTTCTTC.

A few counts support this clonotype. The chain joins TRBV6-4 to TRBJ2-2; tentatively, D is TRBD2 (5 bases). CDR3 size: 13 residues. V lost 4 bases and J lost 8, with 11 bases in between. Per germline, CDR1 MRHNA and CDR2 SNTAGT. The DNA of the CDR3 is TGTGCCAGCAGTGCGGCCCCGGGGGGGGAGCTGTTTTTT. This codes for CASSAAPGGELFF.

This chain links TRBV11-2 with TRBJ2-3; possible D gene TRBD1, 5 bases. Germline V gene sequence: CDR1 SGHAT, CDR2 FQNNGV. Between the trimmed V and J ends, which lost 5 bases and 2 bases, there was a span of 17 bases. This CDR3 region has 16 residues. CDR3 nucleotides: TGTGCCAGCAGCCGCGCCAGGGCACTGAACACAGATACGCAGTATTTT. It specifies CASSRARALNTDTQYF.

This clonotype was seen only a few times. This chain uses TRBV6-6 with TRBJ1-2; possible D gene TRBD1, 5 bases. Trimming removed 2 bases from V and 5 bases from J, with 9 bases in between. This CDR3 region has 13 residues. Germline CDR1 MNHNY, CDR2 SVGAGI (reference sequence). The CDR3: CASSYTEGYGYTF. The CDR3 bases are TGTGCCAGCAGTTACACAGAGGGGTATGGCTACACCTTC.

This chain uses TRBV20-1 with TRBJ1-1; 12 bases match TRBD1. Germline trimming cut 1 base from V and 4 bases from J; bases unmatched to any gene: 7. The CDR3 consists of 16 residues. Germline CDR1 reads DFQATT; CDR2 reads SNEGSKA (reference sequence). The chain's CDR3 is CSARGGGQGASTEAFF. The CDR3 DNA sequence: TGCAGTGCTAGAGGAGGGGGACAGGGGGCCAGCACTGAAGCTTTCTTT.

The genes are TRBV30 and TRBJ2-2, with 7 positions matching TRBD1. CDR3 length equals 14 residues. Germline V gene sequence: CDR1 GTSNPN, CDR2 SVGIG (reference sequence). J lost 2 bases, V lost 4 bases, and 4 bases had no gene match. The CDR3 reads CAWNWDRNTGELFF. The CDR3 coding sequence is TGTGCCTGGAACTGGGACAGAAACACCGGGGAGCTGTTTTTT.

A few counts support this clonotype. V is TRBV12-3 or TRBV12-4 and J is TRBJ1-2, with D uncertain. The CDR3 consists of 13 residues. V was pared by 5 bases and J by 4 bases, with 11 bases between. The CDR3 sequence: CASSPEVGYGYTF. Here the CDR3 DNA reads TGTGCCAGCAGTCCGGAGGTTGGCTATGGCTACACCTTC.

This clonotype was detected many times. The CDR3 sequence: CASSLGASNQPQHF. CDR3 bases: TGTGCCAGCAGTTTAGGGGCTAGCAATCAGCCCCAGCATTTT. The chain carries TRBV12-3 or TRBV12-4 and TRBJ1-5; D gene uncertain. Trimming took off 1 base at V and 0 bases at J, with 4 bases between the two ends. The CDR3 is 14 amino acids.

V gene TRBV11-2 combines with J gene TRBJ2-1; 7 bases agree with TRBD1. CDR3 length equals 16 residues. The germline gives CDR1 SGHAT, CDR2 FQNNGV. The junction had 12 bases not matched to a gene; V was cut back by 5 bases and J by 5 bases. The CDR3 sequence is CASSQPGQPTNNEQFF. The CDR3 DNA sequence: TGTGCCAGCAGCCAGCCGGGACAGCCTACCAACAATGAGCAGTTCTTC. The whole variable domain, filled in from reference TRBV11-2 and TRBJ2-1, reads EAGVAQSPRYKIIEKRQSVAFWCNPISGHATLYWYQQILGQGPKLLIQFQNNGVVDDSQLPKDRFSAERLKGVDSTLKIQPAKLEDSAVYLCASSQPGQPTNNEQFFGPGTRLTVL.

This clonotype was recorded a few times. The V gene is TRBV20-1, the J gene TRBJ2-3, with 11 nucleotides matching TRBD1. CDR3 length: 15 residues. Losses at the gene ends were 3 bases for V and 8 bases for J; bases not matched to a gene: 10. Germline values: CDR1 DFQATT, CDR2 SNEGSKA (reference sequence). The CDR3 DNA follows: TGCAGTGCTAGTCCCGGGACAGGGGGATTTGGTACGCAGTATTTT. Its protein is CSASPGTGGFGTQYF.

There are a few counts of this clonotype. The chain joins TRBV18 to TRBJ1-3; D is uncertain. Per germline, CDR1 KGHSH and CDR2 LQKENI. Trimming cost V 6 bases and J 1 base, with 13 bases left between them. The CDR3 consists of 15 residues. The CDR3 DNA reads as TGTGCCAGCTCCCGAACTGCGGGTTCTGGAAACACCATATATTTT. Translating it yields CASSRTAGSGNTIYF. Complete variable domain (other parts from reference TRBV18 and TRBJ1-3): NAGVMQNPRHLVRRRGQEARLRCSPMKGHSHVYWYRQLPEEGLKFMVYLQKENIIDESGMPKERFSAEFPKEGPSILRIQQVVRGDSAAYFCASSRTAGSGNTIYFGEGSWLTVV.

J is TRBJ2-1 and V is TRBV9; D is possibly TRBD1 or TRBD2 (5 bases each). Germline CDR1 reads SGDLS; CDR2 reads YYNGEE. Trimming pared 4 bases from V and 9 bases from J, leaving 17 bases between. The CDR3 runs to 14 residues. In DNA, the CDR3 is TGTGCCAGCAGCACTGGGGGTCTGGGGAGTGAGCAGTTCTTC. It yields the protein CASSTGGLGSEQFF.

In its sample, this clonotype was seen many times. The chain couples TRBV29-1 to TRBJ2-7, with 7 bases identical to TRBD2. This CDR3 contains 15 residues. Germline CDR1 SQVTM, CDR2 ANQGSEA. With V trimmed by 5 bases and J by 0 bases, 10 bases remained unmatched. This chain's CDR3 is CSVRNWEGSSYEQYF. As DNA, the CDR3 is TGCAGCGTTCGAAACTGGGAGGGGAGCTCCTACGAGCAGTACTTC.

This clonotype showed up many times. The CDR3 DNA sequence: TGTGCCAGCAGCTTTGGTGGGACGGGACAGCCCCAGCATTTT. Amino acid sequence: CASSFGGTGQPQHF. The J gene is TRBJ1-5, the V gene TRBV7-2, with a weak D call TRBD1 (5 bases). Germline values: CDR1 SGHTA, CDR2 FQGNSA. This CDR3 region has 14 residues. V lost 3 bases, J lost 7 bases, and 13 bases lay in between.

This chain's CDR3 is CASGQRLAPYEQYF. CDR3 bases: TGTGCCAGCGGACAACGACTAGCTCCCTACGAGCAGTACTTC. The chain has TRBV6-6 and TRBJ2-7, with TRBD2 matching over 7 bases. This CDR3 has 14 amino acids. Germline CDR1 reads MNHNY; CDR2 reads SVGAGI (reference sequence). Trimming at V came to 8 bases and at J to 2 bases, leaving 9 bases not matched to a gene.

J is TRBJ1-1 and V is TRBV7-2; D unresolved. The CDR3 has 13 residues. V was pared by 4 bases and J by 7 bases, with 13 bases between. Per germline, CDR1 SGHTA and CDR2 FQGNSA. The CDR3 is CASSSRTKGEAFF. In nucleotides, the CDR3 is TGTGCCAGCAGCTCCCGGACGAAAGGTGAAGCTTTCTTT.

This chain uses TRBV7-2 with TRBJ1-2; no definite D call. The CDR3 covers 15 residues. Germline CDR1 SGHTA, CDR2 FQGNSA. Between the trimmed V and J ends, which lost 1 base and 9 bases, there was a span of 18 bases. CDR3 sequence reads: CASSLVVSLIKSYTF. For the CDR3, the DNA is TGTGCCAGCAGCTTAGTCGTTAGTCTGATTAAGAGCTACACCTTC.